This TCR beta chain was recovered during a study of PD-1 and CTLA-4 blockade in melanoma (dated by TCRdb to 2020 to 2023). General notes on the study: The study compared how PD-1 blockade and CTLA-4 blockade affected the melanoma-reactive CD8 T cell response in patients with melanoma.

The library was made by the immunoSEQ multiplex PCR assay. TCRdb took over this immuneACCESS table, retaining in-frame rearrangements with V and J assigned. Such tables are incomplete; in checked studies, under half of the missing clones stem from an unresolved V gene, and the remainder is unexplained. For this sample the table gives tens of thousands of clones, of which about 87% were detected only once. The leading ten clones occupy roughly 6.1% of the sample. At the junction V is shortened by 0 bases and J by 7 bases, with 9 bases in between. There are 13 amino acids in the CDR3, from cysteine to phenylalanine inclusive. Only the CDR3 part of the read is kept: 39 bases, read in frame from the first base. CDR1 is given as MGHRA and CDR2 as YSYEKL, both from the germline V gene. This clone showed up just once. The specificity of this receptor is unknown. No much larger clone is present one base from it, and per-base qualities are unavailable.

This receptor was taken from a human donor with melanoma. The material sequenced was CD8+ T cells from peripheral blood, taken from a patient given anti-PD-1 treatment. This receptor chain uses TRBV4-1 and TRBJ1-1; the D gene identity is not certain. CDR3 region: CASSQEGRNEAFF. The nucleotide sequence is given as TGCGCCAGCAGCCAAGAAGGGAGGAATGAAGCTTTCTTT.